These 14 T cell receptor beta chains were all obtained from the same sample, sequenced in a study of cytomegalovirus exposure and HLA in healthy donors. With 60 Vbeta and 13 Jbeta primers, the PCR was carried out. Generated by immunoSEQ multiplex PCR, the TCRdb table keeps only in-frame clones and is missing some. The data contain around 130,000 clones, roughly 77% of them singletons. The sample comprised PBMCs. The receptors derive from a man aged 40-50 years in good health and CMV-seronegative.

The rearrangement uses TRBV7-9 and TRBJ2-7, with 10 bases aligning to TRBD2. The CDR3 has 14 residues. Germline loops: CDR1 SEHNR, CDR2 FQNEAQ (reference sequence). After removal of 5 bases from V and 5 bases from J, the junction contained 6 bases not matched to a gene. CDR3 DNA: TGTGCCAGCAGCCCGCTAGCGGGAGTAGACGAGCAGTACTTC. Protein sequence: CASSPLAGVDEQYF.

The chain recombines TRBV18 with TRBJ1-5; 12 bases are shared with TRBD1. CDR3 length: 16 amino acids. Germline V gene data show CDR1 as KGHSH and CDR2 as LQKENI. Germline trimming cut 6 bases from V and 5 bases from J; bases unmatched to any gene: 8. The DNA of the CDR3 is TGTGCCAGCTCGCAGGGGGGACAGGGGGCCTATCAGCCCCAGCATTTT. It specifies CASSQGGQGAYQPQHF.

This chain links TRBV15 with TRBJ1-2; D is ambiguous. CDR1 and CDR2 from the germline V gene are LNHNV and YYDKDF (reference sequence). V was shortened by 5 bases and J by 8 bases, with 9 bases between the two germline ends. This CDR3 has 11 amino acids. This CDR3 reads CATSAGWGYTF. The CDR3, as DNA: TGTGCCACCAGCGCCGGGTGGGGCTACACCTTC.

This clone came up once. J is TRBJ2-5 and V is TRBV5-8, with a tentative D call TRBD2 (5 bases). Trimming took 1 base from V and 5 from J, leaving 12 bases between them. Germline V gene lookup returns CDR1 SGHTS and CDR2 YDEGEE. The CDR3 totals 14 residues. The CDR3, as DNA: TGTGCCAGCAGCTTGTCCGGGGTTTGGGAGACCCAGTACTTC. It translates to CASSLSGVWETQYF. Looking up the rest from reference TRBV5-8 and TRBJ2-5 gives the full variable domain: EAGVTQSPTHLIKTRGQQATLRCSPISGHTSVYWYQQALGLGLQFLLWYDEGEERNRGNFPPRFSGRQFPNYSSELNVNALELEDSALYLCASSLSGVWETQYFGPGTRLLVL.

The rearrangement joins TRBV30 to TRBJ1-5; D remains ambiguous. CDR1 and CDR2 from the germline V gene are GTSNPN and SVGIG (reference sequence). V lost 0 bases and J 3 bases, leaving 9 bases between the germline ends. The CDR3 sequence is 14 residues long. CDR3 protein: CAWSVPRFNQPQHF. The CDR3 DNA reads TGTGCCTGGAGTGTACCCAGGTTCAATCAGCCCCAGCATTTT.

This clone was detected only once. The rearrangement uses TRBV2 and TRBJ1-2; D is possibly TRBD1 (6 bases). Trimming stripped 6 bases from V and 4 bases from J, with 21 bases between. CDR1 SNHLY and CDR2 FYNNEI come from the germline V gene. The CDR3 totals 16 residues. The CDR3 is CASSARRTEGFYGYTF. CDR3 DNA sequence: TGTGCCAGCAGCGCTCGCCGGACAGAGGGCTTCTATGGCTACACCTTC.

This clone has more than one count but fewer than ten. This CDR3 is CASSSSWGRYYYGYTF. In DNA, the CDR3 is TGTGCCAGCAGCTCATCCTGGGGCAGATACTACTATGGCTACACCTTC. This chain connects TRBV7-9 to TRBJ1-2, with D possibly being TRBD1 (5 bases). Germline values: CDR1 SEHNR, CDR2 FQNEAQ (reference sequence). There are 16 residues in the CDR3. Trimming pared 4 bases from V and 3 bases from J, leaving 18 bases between.

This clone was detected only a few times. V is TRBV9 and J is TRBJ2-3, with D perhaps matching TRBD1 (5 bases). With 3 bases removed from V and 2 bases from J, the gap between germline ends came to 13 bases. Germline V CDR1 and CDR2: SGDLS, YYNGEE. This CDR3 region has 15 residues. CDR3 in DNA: TGTGCCAGCAGCGACAAAGGGGCCTTCACAGATACGCAGTATTTT. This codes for CASSDKGAFTDTQYF.

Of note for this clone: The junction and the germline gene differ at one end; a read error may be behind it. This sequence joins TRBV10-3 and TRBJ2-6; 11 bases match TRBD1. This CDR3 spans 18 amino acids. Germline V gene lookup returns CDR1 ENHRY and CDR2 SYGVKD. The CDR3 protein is CAISRTGGDVSGANGLTF. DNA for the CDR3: TGTGCCATCAGTAGGACAGGGGGCGATGTCTCTGGGGCCAACGGCCTGACTTTC.

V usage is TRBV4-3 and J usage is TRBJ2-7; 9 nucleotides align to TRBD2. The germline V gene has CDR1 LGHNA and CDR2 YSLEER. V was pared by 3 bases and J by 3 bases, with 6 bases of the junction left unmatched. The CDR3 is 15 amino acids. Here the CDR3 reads CASSQDLAGFYEQYF. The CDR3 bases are TGCGCCAGCAGCCAGGACCTAGCGGGATTCTACGAGCAGTACTTC.

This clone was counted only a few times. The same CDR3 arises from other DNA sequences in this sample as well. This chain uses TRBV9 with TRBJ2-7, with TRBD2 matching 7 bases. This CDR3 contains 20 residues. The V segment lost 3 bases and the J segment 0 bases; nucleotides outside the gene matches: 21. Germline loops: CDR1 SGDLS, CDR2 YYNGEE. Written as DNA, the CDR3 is TGTGCCAGCAGCGGGGGAAGGGACTCGGGTCATGAGCGGGACTCCTACGAGCAGTACTTC. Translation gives CASSGGRDSGHERDSYEQYF.

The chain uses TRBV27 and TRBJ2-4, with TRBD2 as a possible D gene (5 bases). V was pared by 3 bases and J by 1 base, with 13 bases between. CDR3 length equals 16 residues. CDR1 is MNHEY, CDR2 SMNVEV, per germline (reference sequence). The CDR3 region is CASSFANSGAKNIQYF. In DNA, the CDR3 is TGTGCCAGCAGTTTTGCTAACTCGGGGGCCAAAAACATTCAGTACTTC.

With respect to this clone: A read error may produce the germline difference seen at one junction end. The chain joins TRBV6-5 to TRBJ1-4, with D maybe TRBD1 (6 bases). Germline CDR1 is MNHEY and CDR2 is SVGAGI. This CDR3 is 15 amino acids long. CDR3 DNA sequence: TGTGCCAGCAGTAACTCCGGACAGTCTAATGAAAAACTGTTTTTT. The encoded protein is CASSNSGQSNEKLFF.

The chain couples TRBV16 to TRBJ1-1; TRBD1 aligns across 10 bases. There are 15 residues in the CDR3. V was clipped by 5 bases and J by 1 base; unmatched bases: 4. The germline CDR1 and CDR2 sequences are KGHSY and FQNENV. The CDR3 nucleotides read TGTGCCAGCAGCTTGGGACAGGGGAAGAACACTGAAGCTTTCTTT. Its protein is CASSLGQGKNTEAFF.